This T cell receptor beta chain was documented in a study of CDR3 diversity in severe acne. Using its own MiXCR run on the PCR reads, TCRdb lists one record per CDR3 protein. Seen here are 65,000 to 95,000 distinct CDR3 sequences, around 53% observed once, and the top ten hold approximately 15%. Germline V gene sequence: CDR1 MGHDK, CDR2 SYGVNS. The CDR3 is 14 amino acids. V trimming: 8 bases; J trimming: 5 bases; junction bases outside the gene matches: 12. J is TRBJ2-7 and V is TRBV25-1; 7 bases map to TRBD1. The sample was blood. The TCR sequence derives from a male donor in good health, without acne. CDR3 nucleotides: TGTGCCAGCGCCCCCCCGACAGGGATCCACGAGCAGTACTTC. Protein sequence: CASAPPTGIHEQYF.